This T cell receptor beta chain was captured by sequencing in a study of T cells after yellow fever vaccination. General study points: Subsequent booster samples again held most clones from primary vaccination (96% CD4, 88% CD8). The secondary response was weaker, and its peak arrived faster, on day 5 versus 15. Of the clonotypes, a small share occurred in both CD4 and CD8 compartments.

This clonotype was counted many times. What it recognizes is unknown. The germline V gene encodes CDR1 SNHLY and CDR2 FYNNEI. Trimming shortened V by 6 bases and J by 7 bases, and 13 bases separated the two germline ends. The CDR3 runs to 14 residues. Researchers made TCR cDNA using 5'RACE template switching, and this step added a universal primer site and UMIs. A single record per CDR3 protein comes from TCRdb applying MiXCR to the 5' RACE reads. The data show a few hundred thousand distinct CDR3 sequences, with roughly 5% seen just once and more than 3% held by the top ten. This TCR derives from a man between 18 and 35 years old who received the YFV17D yellow fever vaccine. The input for sequencing was CD4+ T cells sorted from PBMCs, taken on the day of the yellow fever booster vaccination. The chain has TRBV2 and TRBJ1-6; a weak D match, TRBD1 (5 bases). The CDR3 DNA sequence: TGTGCCAGCAGCCCAGGGCCGCACAATTCACCCCTCCACTTT. It encodes CASSPGPHNSPLHF.